The rows below give T cell receptor beta chains drawn from one sample of a study of shared clonotypes between healthy human individuals. Sequenced by immunoSEQ multiplex PCR; TCRdb stores in-frame clones only, minus some. The sample holds about 2.3 million clones; 92% are singletons and the top ten take 0.3% to 0.45%. Sequencing input: naive CD4+ T cells from PBMCs. These receptors originate from a man aged 18 to 35 in good health. Some clones in this sample may be carry-over from other donors' samples. The CDR3 runs from the conserved cysteine through the conserved F or W. Fields, in order: CDR3 DNA, CDR3 protein, D gene, J gene, V gene, clone size. D genes are given only for firm matches. Not every row has a clone size; where given, it reads once, few, many or a size class.

CDR3 DNA: TGCGCCAGCAGCCCCTACAGGGTCACCTATGGCTACACCTTC; CDR3 protein: CASSPYRVTYGYTF; D gene: -; J gene: TRBJ1-2; V gene: TRBV4-1; clone size: -
CDR3 DNA: TGTGCCAGCAGTGATCTAGCGACAACCGGGGAGCTGTTTTTT; CDR3 protein: CASSDLATTGELFF; D gene: -; J gene: TRBJ2-2; V gene: TRBV2; clone size: -
CDR3 DNA: TGCGCCAGCAGCCCCTCTCCTGGGACAGCCAACTACGAGCAGTACTTC; CDR3 protein: CASSPSPGTANYEQYF; D gene: TRBD1; J gene: TRBJ2-7; V gene: TRBV5-1; clone size: -
CDR3 DNA: TGTGCCAGCAGCGTAGATCTCAGTTACGAGCAGTACTTC; CDR3 protein: CASSVDLSYEQYF; D gene: -; J gene: TRBJ2-7; V gene: TRBV9; clone size: once
CDR3 DNA: TGCGCCAGCAGCTACCGGGACAGGGGGCCTAGCGAGCAGTACTTC; CDR3 protein: CASSYRDRGPSEQYF; D gene: TRBD1; J gene: TRBJ2-7; V gene: TRBV5-1; clone size: -
CDR3 DNA: TGTGCCAGCAGTTCCCCGGGACATAACACTGAAGCTTTCTTT; CDR3 protein: CASSSPGHNTEAFF; D gene: -; J gene: TRBJ1-1; V gene: TRBV28; clone size: -
CDR3 DNA: TGCGCCAGCGCTACAGGGATTTTAAGGGAGCAGTACTTC; CDR3 protein: CASATGILREQYF; D gene: -; J gene: TRBJ2-7; V gene: TRBV5-1; clone size: -
CDR3 DNA: TGCGCCAGCAGCCCAGGGACAGGGGGATCCAACTATGGCTACACCTTC; CDR3 protein: CASSPGTGGSNYGYTF; D gene: TRBD1; J gene: TRBJ1-2; V gene: TRBV4-3; clone size: -
CDR3 DNA: TGTGCCAGCAGCCAGCCCCTTAGCGGGGCATACACAGATACGCAGTATTTT; CDR3 protein: CASSQPLSGAYTDTQYF; D gene: TRBD2; J gene: TRBJ2-3; V gene: TRBV4-2; clone size: -
CDR3 DNA: TGTGCCAGCGCCGGGGGGGGGCGCCTAGAGCAGTACTTC; CDR3 protein: CASAGGGRLEQYF; D gene: TRBD2; J gene: TRBJ2-7; V gene: TRBV28; clone size: -
CDR3 DNA: TGTGCCAGCAGCAAAGGGGGGGGAGCCACCTACGAGCAGTACTTC; CDR3 protein: CASSKGGGATYEQYF; D gene: -; J gene: TRBJ2-7; V gene: TRBV6-5; clone size: -
CDR3 DNA: TGTGCCACCAGCAGAGATAAGGGCGGTGGCAATCAGCCCCAGCATTTT; CDR3 protein: CATSRDKGGGNQPQHF; D gene: -; J gene: TRBJ1-5; V gene: TRBV15; clone size: -
CDR3 DNA: TGTGCCAGTAGTATTTTGGAGGGCGGTCAGCCCCAGCATTTT; CDR3 protein: CASSILEGGQPQHF; D gene: -; J gene: TRBJ1-5; V gene: TRBV19; clone size: -
CDR3 DNA: TGTGCCAGCTCCCTGGGACAGGAGGATGGGGCTTTCTTT; CDR3 protein: CASSLGQEDGAFF; D gene: TRBD1; J gene: TRBJ1-1; V gene: TRBV18; clone size: -
CDR3 DNA: TGTGCCAGTAGTACGTTCCCGATGGGGGGCGGACAGACCCAGTACTTC; CDR3 protein: CASSTFPMGGGQTQYF; D gene: -; J gene: TRBJ2-5; V gene: TRBV19; clone size: -
CDR3 DNA: TGTGCCAGCAGATCAAGCGCAACTAATGAAAAACTGTTTTTT; CDR3 protein: CASRSSATNEKLFF; D gene: -; J gene: TRBJ1-4; V gene: TRBV28; clone size: -
CDR3 DNA: TGTGCCAGCAGCCATTACTCAAGCTTAGATAGCAATCAGCCCCAGCATTTT; CDR3 protein: CASSHYSSLDSNQPQHF; D gene: -; J gene: TRBJ1-5; V gene: TRBV5-5; clone size: -
CDR3 DNA: TGTGCCAGCACGAACGGGACCCAGTACTTC; CDR3 protein: CASTNGTQYF; D gene: -; J gene: TRBJ2-5; V gene: TRBV2; clone size: -
CDR3 DNA: TGCGCCAGCAGCCTCCCGCTGGCGGGATCCACAGATACGCAGTATTTT; CDR3 protein: CASSLPLAGSTDTQYF; D gene: -; J gene: TRBJ2-3; V gene: TRBV5-1; clone size: -
CDR3 DNA: TGTGCCAGCAGCTACCGCCTCTCATTAGATACGCAGTATTTT; CDR3 protein: CASSYRLSLDTQYF; D gene: -; J gene: TRBJ2-3; V gene: TRBV11-3; clone size: -
CDR3 DNA: TGTGCCAGCAGAGATGTGCTTAGGGACAGGAGAGGCTACGAGCAGTACTTC; CDR3 protein: CASRDVLRDRRGYEQYF; D gene: TRBD1; J gene: TRBJ2-7; V gene: TRBV28; clone size: -
CDR3 DNA: TGTGCCAGCAGCTTAACCGGATCTAGCGGGTCCACAGATACGCAGTATTTT; CDR3 protein: CASSLTGSSGSTDTQYF; D gene: TRBD2; J gene: TRBJ2-3; V gene: TRBV7-3; clone size: -
CDR3 DNA: TGTGCCAGCAGCGTCATGGACCTGAACACCGGGGAGCTGTTTTTT; CDR3 protein: CASSVMDLNTGELFF; D gene: -; J gene: TRBJ2-2; V gene: TRBV9; clone size: -
CDR3 DNA: TGTGCCAGCAGCTTCTCCCGGGAGGGCATCCACGAGCAGTACTTC; CDR3 protein: CASSFSREGIHEQYF; D gene: TRBD2; J gene: TRBJ2-7; V gene: TRBV7-9; clone size: -
CDR3 DNA: TGTGCCAGCAGTGCCCCCGTGACTAGCGGAGGAAGGGGCACAGATACGCAGTATTTT; CDR3 protein: CASSAPVTSGGRGTDTQYF; D gene: TRBD2; J gene: TRBJ2-3; V gene: TRBV2; clone size: -
CDR3 DNA: TGCGCCAGCGGTGTAGGGACTAGCGGGGGGAACTACGAGCAGTACTTC; CDR3 protein: CASGVGTSGGNYEQYF; D gene: TRBD2; J gene: TRBJ2-7; V gene: TRBV5-1; clone size: -
CDR3 DNA: TGTGCCAGTAGTTGGAGCCGCTCCTACAATGAGCAGTTCTTC; CDR3 protein: CASSWSRSYNEQFF; D gene: -; J gene: TRBJ2-1; V gene: TRBV19; clone size: -
CDR3 DNA: TGCGCCAGCAGCTTGGCCCAACACATCACCGGGGAGCTGTTTTTT; CDR3 protein: CASSLAQHITGELFF; D gene: -; J gene: TRBJ2-2; V gene: TRBV5-1; clone size: -
CDR3 DNA: TGCGCCAGCAGCACCCGGACAGGGGGGTCCTACGAGCAGTACTTC; CDR3 protein: CASSTRTGGSYEQYF; D gene: TRBD1; J gene: TRBJ2-7; V gene: TRBV5-1; clone size: -
CDR3 DNA: TGTGCCAGCAGTTTATCGAAGACAGGGGGGTCGGGGGAGCAGTACTTC; CDR3 protein: CASSLSKTGGSGEQYF; D gene: TRBD1; J gene: TRBJ2-7; V gene: TRBV27; clone size: -
CDR3 DNA: TGTGCCAGTATCCCTACGTTCCTGGATAGCAATCAGCCCCAGCATTTT; CDR3 protein: CASIPTFLDSNQPQHF; D gene: -; J gene: TRBJ1-5; V gene: TRBV19; clone size: -
CDR3 DNA: TGCGCCAGCAGCTTGGAATTAGCGGGAGGTGAGACCCAGTACTTC; CDR3 protein: CASSLELAGGETQYF; D gene: TRBD2; J gene: TRBJ2-5; V gene: TRBV5-1; clone size: -
CDR3 DNA: TGTGCCATCAGTGGAGGGACTAGCGGGAGCTACGAGCAGTACTTC; CDR3 protein: CAISGGTSGSYEQYF; D gene: TRBD2; J gene: TRBJ2-7; V gene: TRBV10-3; clone size: -
CDR3 DNA: TGCGCCAGCAGCCCGGGTGTGAGGGTCCCCTACGAGCAGTACTTC; CDR3 protein: CASSPGVRVPYEQYF; D gene: -; J gene: TRBJ2-7; V gene: TRBV5-1; clone size: -
CDR3 DNA: TGTGCCATCAGTCAACTAGCGGGAGGGCCCAATGAGCAGTTCTTC; CDR3 protein: CAISQLAGGPNEQFF; D gene: TRBD2; J gene: TRBJ2-1; V gene: TRBV10-3; clone size: -
CDR3 DNA: TGTGCCAGCTACGGGGGCGTAACTAATGAAAAACTGTTTTTT; CDR3 protein: CASYGGVTNEKLFF; D gene: -; J gene: TRBJ1-4; V gene: TRBV28; clone size: -
CDR3 DNA: TGTGCTAGTGGGTCCTCTGGGGGCTCGGATGAGCAGTTCTTC; CDR3 protein: CASGSSGGSDEQFF; D gene: -; J gene: TRBJ2-1; V gene: TRBV12-5; clone size: -
CDR3 DNA: TGCGCCAGCAGCCCGGGAGAAGGCTCCGAGACCCAGTACTTC; CDR3 protein: CASSPGEGSETQYF; D gene: -; J gene: TRBJ2-5; V gene: TRBV5-1; clone size: -
CDR3 DNA: TGTGCCAGCAGCTTGGGGATAGCGGCCTCCTACGAGCAGTACTTC; CDR3 protein: CASSLGIAASYEQYF; D gene: -; J gene: TRBJ2-7; V gene: TRBV5-6; clone size: -
CDR3 DNA: TGCGCCAGCAGCTTAGGGACTAGCGGGCCTCAGTTCTTC; CDR3 protein: CASSLGTSGPQFF; D gene: TRBD2; J gene: TRBJ2-1; V gene: TRBV5-1; clone size: -
CDR3 DNA: TGTGCCAGCAGCTTCGGAGCGGGGGCACTCACAGATACGCAGTATTTT; CDR3 protein: CASSFGAGALTDTQYF; D gene: TRBD2; J gene: TRBJ2-3; V gene: TRBV11-2; clone size: -
CDR3 DNA: TGTGCCAGCAGACGACAGGGGTCGGGACTGCAGCCCCAGCATTTT; CDR3 protein: CASRRQGSGLQPQHF; D gene: TRBD1; J gene: TRBJ1-5; V gene: TRBV6-5; clone size: -
CDR3 DNA: TGTGCCAGCAGAACGCAGTTCGGACAGGGGGCCTCCGGGGAGCTGTTTTTT; CDR3 protein: CASRTQFGQGASGELFF; D gene: TRBD1; J gene: TRBJ2-2; V gene: TRBV7-9; clone size: -
CDR3 DNA: TGTGCCAGCAGTGCCAGCGACAGGGGAAAGGATGAGCAGTTCTTC; CDR3 protein: CASSASDRGKDEQFF; D gene: TRBD1; J gene: TRBJ2-1; V gene: TRBV2; clone size: -
CDR3 DNA: TGTGCCAGCAGCCTCGGCTCTGGAAACACCATATATTTT; CDR3 protein: CASSLGSGNTIYF; D gene: -; J gene: TRBJ1-3; V gene: TRBV11-2; clone size: -
CDR3 DNA: TGTGCCAGCTCACCAGGGGCTAGAGAGACCCAGTACTTC; CDR3 protein: CASSPGARETQYF; D gene: -; J gene: TRBJ2-5; V gene: TRBV18; clone size: -
CDR3 DNA: TGTGCCAGCAGTTACGAGGGCCTCGGCTACACCTTC; CDR3 protein: CASSYEGLGYTF; D gene: -; J gene: TRBJ1-2; V gene: TRBV6-5; clone size: -
CDR3 DNA: TGTGCCAGCAGGATAGGAGAAGGGGCCATATATTTT; CDR3 protein: CASRIGEGAIYF; D gene: -; J gene: TRBJ1-3; V gene: TRBV6-6; clone size: few
CDR3 DNA: TGTGCCAGTAGTGTAACTTACACCGGGGAGCTGTTTTTT; CDR3 protein: CASSVTYTGELFF; D gene: -; J gene: TRBJ2-2; V gene: TRBV19; clone size: -
CDR3 DNA: TGTGCCAGCAGTGATACCGGGACAGGAGCTTACGAGCAGTACTTC; CDR3 protein: CASSDTGTGAYEQYF; D gene: TRBD1; J gene: TRBJ2-7; V gene: TRBV6-6; clone size: -